This TCR beta chain was identified during a study of cytomegalovirus exposure and HLA in healthy donors. In the study overall: Genotyping of 300 to 450 donors showed that roughly 80% belonged to the Caucasian-associated ancestry cluster.

Comment on this clone: The target antigen is unknown.

Study results and caveats: Most likely, a cluster of highly shared sequence variants arose as a sequencing artifact. As a later analysis showed, a missense DCLRE1C variant was linked to trimming of TCR beta V- and J-genes.

60 Vbeta and 13 Jbeta primers were used in PCR. Sequencing used immunoSEQ multiplex PCR; TCRdb keeps in-frame clones, though not all of them. The table lists around 190,000 clones, about 87% of them singletons. The CDR3 is 14 amino acids. V lost 1 base and J 6 bases, leaving 12 bases between the germline ends. From germline, CDR1 is MGHDK and CDR2 SYGVNS. The source material was PBMCs. This receptor was obtained from a woman aged 18-35 years in good health and CMV-seronegative. The chain is built from TRBV25-1 and TRBJ1-2; the D gene is possibly TRBD1 (5 bases). The CDR3: CASSEWGEANGYTF. CDR3 nucleotides: TGTGCCAGCAGTGAATGGGGGGAGGCAAATGGCTACACCTTC.